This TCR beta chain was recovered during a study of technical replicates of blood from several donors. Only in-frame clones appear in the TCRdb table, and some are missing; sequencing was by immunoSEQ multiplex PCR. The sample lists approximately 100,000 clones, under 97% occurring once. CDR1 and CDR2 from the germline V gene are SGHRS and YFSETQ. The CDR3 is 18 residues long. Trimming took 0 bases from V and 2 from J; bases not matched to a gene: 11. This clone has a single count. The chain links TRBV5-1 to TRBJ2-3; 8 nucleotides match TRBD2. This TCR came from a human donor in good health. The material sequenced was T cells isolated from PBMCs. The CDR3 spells CASSLAGTSFQTTDTQYF. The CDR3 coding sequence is TGCGCCAGCAGCTTGGCGGGGACTAGTTTCCAAACCACAGATACGCAGTATTTT. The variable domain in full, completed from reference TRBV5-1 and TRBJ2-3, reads KAGVTQTPRYLIKTRGQQVTLSCSPISGHRSVSWYQQTPGQGLQFLFEYFSETQRNKGNFPGRFSGRQFSNSRSEMNVSTLELGDSALYLCASSLAGTSFQTTDTQYFGPGTRLTVL.